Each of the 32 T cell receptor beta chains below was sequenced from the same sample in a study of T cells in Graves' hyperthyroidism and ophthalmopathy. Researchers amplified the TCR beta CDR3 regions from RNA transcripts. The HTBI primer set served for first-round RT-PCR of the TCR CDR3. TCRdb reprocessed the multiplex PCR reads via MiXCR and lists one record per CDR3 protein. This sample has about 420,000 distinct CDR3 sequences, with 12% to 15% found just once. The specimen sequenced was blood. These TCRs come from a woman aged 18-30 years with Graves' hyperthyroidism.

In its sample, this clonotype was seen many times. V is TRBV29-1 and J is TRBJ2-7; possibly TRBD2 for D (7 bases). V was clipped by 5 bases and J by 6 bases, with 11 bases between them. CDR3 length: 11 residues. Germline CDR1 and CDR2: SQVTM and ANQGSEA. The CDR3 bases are TGCAGCGTTCTGGGAGGGGGCGAGCAGTACTTC. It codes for CSVLGGGEQYF.

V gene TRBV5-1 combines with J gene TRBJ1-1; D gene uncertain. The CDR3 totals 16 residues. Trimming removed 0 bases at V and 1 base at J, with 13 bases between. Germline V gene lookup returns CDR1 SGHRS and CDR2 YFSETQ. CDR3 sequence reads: CASSLVRFPGNTEAFF. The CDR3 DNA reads TGCGCCAGCAGCTTGGTCCGTTTTCCGGGGAACACTGAAGCTTTCTTT.

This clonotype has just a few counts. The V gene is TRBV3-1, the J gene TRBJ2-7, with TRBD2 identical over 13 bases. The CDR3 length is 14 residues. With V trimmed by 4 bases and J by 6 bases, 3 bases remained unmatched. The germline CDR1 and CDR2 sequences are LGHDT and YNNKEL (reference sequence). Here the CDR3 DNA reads TGTGCCAGCAGCCTCGGACTAGCGGGAGTCGAGCAGTACTTC. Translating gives CASSLGLAGVEQYF.

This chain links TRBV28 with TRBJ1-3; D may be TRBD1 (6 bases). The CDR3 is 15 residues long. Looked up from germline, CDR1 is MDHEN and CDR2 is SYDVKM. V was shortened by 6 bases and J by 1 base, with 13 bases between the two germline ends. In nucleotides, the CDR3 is TGTGCCAGCAGCTTAACAGGGAAATCTGGAAACACCATATATTTT. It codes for CASSLTGKSGNTIYF.

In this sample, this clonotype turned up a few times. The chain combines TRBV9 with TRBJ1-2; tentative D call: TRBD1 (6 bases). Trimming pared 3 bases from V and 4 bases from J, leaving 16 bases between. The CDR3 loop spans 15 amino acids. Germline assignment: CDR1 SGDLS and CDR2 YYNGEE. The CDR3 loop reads CASSEGPQGSYGYTF. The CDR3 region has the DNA TGTGCCAGCAGCGAGGGACCACAGGGTAGCTATGGCTACACCTTC.

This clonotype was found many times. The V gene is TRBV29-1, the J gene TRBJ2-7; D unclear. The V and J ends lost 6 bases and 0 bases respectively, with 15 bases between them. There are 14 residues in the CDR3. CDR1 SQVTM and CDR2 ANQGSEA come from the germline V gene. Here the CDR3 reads CSVSSTQSSYEQYF. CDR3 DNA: TGCAGCGTCTCTTCGACACAGAGCTCCTACGAGCAGTACTTC.

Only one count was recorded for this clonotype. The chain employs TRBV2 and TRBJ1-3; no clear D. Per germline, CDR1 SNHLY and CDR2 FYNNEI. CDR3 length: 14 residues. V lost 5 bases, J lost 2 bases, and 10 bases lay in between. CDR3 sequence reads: CASSPDDPGNTIYF. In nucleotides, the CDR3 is TGTGCCAGCAGTCCCGACGATCCTGGAAACACCATATATTTT.

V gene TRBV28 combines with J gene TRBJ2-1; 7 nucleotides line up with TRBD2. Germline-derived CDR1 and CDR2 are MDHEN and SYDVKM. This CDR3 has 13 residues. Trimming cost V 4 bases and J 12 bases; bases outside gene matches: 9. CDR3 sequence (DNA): TGTGCCAGCAGTTCAAGGGAGGGCGCCGCGCAGTTCTTC. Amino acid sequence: CASSSREGAAQFF.

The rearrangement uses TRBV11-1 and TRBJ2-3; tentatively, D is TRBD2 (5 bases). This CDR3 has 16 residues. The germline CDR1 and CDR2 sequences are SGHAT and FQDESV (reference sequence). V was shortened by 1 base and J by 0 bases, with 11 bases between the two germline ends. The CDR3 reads CASSLVPGGSTDTQYF. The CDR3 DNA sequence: TGTGCCAGCAGCTTAGTTCCCGGCGGGAGCACAGATACGCAGTATTTT. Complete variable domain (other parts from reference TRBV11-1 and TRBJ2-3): EAEVAQSPRYKITEKSQAVAFWCDPISGHATLYWYRQILGQGPELLVQFQDESVVDDSQLPKDRFSAERLKGVDSTLKIQPAELGDSAMYLCASSLVPGGSTDTQYFGPGTRLTVL.

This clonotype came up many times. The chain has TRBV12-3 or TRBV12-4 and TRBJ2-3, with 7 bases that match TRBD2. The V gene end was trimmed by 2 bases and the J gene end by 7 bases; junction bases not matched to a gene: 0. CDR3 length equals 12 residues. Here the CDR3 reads CASSLSGNTQYF. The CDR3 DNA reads TGTGCCAGCAGTTTAAGCGGGAATACGCAGTATTTT.

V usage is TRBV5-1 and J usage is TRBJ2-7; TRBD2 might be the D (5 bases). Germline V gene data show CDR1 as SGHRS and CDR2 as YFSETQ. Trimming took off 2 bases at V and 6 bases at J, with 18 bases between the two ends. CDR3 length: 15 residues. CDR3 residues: CASSFSRLARGEQYF. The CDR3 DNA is TGCGCCAGCAGCTTCTCGAGGCTAGCCCGGGGCGAGCAGTACTTC.

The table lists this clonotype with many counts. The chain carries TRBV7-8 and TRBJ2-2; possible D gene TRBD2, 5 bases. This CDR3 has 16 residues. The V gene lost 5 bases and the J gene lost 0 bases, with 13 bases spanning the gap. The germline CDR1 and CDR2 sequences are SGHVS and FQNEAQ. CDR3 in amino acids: CASSKIAHANTGELFF. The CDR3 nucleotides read TGTGCCAGCAGCAAAATAGCGCACGCGAACACCGGGGAGCTGTTTTTT.

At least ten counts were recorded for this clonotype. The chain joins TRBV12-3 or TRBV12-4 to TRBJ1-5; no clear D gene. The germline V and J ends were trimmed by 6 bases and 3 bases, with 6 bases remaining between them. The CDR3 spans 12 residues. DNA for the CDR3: TGTGCCAGCAGCAACCCCAATCAGCCCCAGCATTTT. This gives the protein CASSNPNQPQHF.

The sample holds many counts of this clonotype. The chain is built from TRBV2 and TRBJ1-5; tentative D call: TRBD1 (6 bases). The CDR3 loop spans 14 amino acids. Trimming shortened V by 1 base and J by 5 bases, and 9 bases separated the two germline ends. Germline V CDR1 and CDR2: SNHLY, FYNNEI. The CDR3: CASSEDRDYQPQHF. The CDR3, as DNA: TGTGCCAGCAGTGAAGACAGGGATTATCAGCCCCAGCATTTT.

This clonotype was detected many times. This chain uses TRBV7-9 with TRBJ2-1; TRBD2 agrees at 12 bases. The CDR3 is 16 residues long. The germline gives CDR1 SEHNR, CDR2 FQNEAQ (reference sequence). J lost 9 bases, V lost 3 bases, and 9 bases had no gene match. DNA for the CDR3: TGTGCCAGCAGCTTCGCGGGACTAGCGGGTTTCACTGAGCAGTTCTTC. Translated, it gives CASSFAGLAGFTEQFF.

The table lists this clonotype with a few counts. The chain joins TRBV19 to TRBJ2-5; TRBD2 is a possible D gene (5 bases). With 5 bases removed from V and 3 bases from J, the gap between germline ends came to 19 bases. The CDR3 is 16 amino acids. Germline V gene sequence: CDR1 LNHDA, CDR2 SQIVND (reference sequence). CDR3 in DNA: TGTGCCAGTAGTGCAGAGGAGGCAACGGGTGAAGAGACCCAGTACTTC. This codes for CASSAEEATGEETQYF.

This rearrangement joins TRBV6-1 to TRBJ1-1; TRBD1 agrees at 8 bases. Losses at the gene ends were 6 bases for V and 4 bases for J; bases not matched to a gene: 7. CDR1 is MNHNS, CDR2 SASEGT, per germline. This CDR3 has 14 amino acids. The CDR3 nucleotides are TGTGCCAGCAGGTCGACAGGGGTTGGCACTGAAGCTTTCTTT. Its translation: CASRSTGVGTEAFF.

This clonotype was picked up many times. The CDR3 loop is CSAQDYPRGREQFF. The CDR3 nucleotides read TGCAGTGCCCAGGACTACCCCAGGGGTCGTGAGCAGTTCTTC. The chain uses TRBV20-1 and TRBJ2-1, with D perhaps given as TRBD1 or TRBD2 (6 bases each). This CDR3 is built from 14 residues. The V end lost 6 bases, the J end lost 9 bases, and 21 bases lay between the germline ends. Per the germline V gene, CDR1 is DFQATT and CDR2 is SNEGSKA (reference sequence).

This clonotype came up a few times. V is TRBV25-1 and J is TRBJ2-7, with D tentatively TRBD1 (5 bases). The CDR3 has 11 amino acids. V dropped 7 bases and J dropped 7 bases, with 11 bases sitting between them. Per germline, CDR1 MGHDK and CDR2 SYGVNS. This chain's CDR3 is CASTLKGEQYF. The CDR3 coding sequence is TGTGCCAGCACCCTGAAGGGGGAGCAGTACTTC.

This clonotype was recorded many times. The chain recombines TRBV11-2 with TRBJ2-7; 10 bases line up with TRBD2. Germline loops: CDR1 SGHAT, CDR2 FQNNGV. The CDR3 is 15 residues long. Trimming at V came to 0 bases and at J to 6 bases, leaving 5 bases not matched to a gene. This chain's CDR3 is CASSLEASGRAEQYF. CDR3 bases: TGTGCCAGCAGCTTAGAGGCTAGCGGGAGAGCCGAGCAGTACTTC.

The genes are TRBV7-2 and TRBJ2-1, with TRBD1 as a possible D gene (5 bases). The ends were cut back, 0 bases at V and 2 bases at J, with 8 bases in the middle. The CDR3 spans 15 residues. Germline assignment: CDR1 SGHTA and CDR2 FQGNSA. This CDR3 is CASSLAQGAYNEQFF. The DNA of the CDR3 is TGTGCCAGCAGCTTAGCGCAGGGCGCCTACAATGAGCAGTTCTTC.

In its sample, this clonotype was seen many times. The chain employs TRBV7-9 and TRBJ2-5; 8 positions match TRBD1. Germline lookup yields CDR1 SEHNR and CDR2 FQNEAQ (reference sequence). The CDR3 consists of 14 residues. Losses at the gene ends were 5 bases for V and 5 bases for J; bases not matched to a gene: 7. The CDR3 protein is CASSPRTGRETQYF. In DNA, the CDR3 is TGTGCCAGCAGCCCCCGGACAGGGCGGGAGACCCAGTACTTC.

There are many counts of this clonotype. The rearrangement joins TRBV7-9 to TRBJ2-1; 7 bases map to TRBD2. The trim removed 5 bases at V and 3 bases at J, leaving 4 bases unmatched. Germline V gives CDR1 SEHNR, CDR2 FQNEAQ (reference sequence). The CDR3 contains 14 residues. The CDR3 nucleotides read TGTGCCAGCAGCCCCCTAGCGGACTACAATGAGCAGTTCTTC. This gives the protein CASSPLADYNEQFF. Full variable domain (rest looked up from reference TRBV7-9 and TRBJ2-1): DTGVSQNPRHKITKRGQNVTFRCDPISEHNRLYWYRQTLGQGPEFLTYFQNEAQLEKSRLLSDRFSAERPKGSFSTLEIQRTEQGDSAMYLCASSPLADYNEQFFGPGTRLTVL.

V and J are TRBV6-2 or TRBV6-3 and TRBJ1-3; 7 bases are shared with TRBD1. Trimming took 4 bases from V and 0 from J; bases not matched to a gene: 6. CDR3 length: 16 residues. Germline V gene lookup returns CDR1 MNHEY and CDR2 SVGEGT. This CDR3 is CASSWDSTFSGNTIYF. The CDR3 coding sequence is TGTGCCAGCAGTTGGGACAGCACATTCTCTGGAAACACCATATATTTT.

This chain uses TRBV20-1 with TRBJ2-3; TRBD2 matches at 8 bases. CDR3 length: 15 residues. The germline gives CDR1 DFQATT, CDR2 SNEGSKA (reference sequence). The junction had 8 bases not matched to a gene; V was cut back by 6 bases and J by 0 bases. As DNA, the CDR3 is TGCAGTGCCAGAAGAAGCGGGAGTAGCACAGATACGCAGTATTTT. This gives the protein CSARRSGSSTDTQYF.

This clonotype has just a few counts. The CDR3 nucleotides are TGTGCCACCAGTGACCCCGTCACAGGTAGCACAGATACGCAGTATTTT. Translation gives CATSDPVTGSTDTQYF. This rearrangement joins TRBV24-1 to TRBJ2-3; the D gene is possibly TRBD1 (5 bases). The V end lost 4 bases, the J end lost 0 bases, and 13 bases lay between the germline ends. Germline V gives CDR1 KGHDR, CDR2 SFDVKD. This CDR3 contains 16 residues.

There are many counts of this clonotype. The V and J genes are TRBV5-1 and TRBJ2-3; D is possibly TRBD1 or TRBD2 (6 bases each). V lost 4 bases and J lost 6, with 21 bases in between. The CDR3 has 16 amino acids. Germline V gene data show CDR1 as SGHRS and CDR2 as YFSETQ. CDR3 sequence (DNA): TGCGCCAGCAGCGTAGGGACTTCTAAGAGGGGGGATACGCAGTATTTT. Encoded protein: CASSVGTSKRGDTQYF.

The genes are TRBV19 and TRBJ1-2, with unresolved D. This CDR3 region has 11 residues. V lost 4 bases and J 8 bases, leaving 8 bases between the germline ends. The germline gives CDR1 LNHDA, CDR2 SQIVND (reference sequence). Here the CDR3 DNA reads TGTGCCAGTAGTAATCGGGGAGGCTACACCTTC. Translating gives CASSNRGGYTF.

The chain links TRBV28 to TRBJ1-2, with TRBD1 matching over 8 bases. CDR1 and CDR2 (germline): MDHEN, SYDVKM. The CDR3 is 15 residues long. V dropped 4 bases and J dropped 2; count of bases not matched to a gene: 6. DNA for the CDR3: TGTGCCAGCAGTTCAAGGACAGGGCCCAACTATGGCTACACCTTC. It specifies CASSSRTGPNYGYTF.

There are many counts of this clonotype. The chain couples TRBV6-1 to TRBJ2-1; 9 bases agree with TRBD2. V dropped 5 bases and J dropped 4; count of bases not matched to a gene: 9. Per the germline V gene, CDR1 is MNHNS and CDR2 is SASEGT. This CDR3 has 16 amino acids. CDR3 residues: CASSPTPGLAYNEQFF. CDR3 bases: TGTGCCAGCAGTCCTACTCCGGGACTAGCTTACAATGAGCAGTTCTTC.

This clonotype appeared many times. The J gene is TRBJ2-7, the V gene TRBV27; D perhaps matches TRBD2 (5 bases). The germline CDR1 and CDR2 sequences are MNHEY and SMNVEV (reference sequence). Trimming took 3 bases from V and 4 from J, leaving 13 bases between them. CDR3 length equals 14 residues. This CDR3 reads CASSFGGRLYEQYF. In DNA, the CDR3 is TGTGCCAGCAGTTTCGGCGGCAGACTATACGAGCAGTACTTC.

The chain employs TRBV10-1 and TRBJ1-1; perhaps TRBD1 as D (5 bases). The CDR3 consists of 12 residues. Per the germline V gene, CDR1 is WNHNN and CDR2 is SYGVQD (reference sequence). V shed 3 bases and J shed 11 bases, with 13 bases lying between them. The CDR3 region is CASSESGLAAFF. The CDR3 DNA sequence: TGCGCCAGCAGTGAATCAGGGCTGGCGGCTTTCTTT.